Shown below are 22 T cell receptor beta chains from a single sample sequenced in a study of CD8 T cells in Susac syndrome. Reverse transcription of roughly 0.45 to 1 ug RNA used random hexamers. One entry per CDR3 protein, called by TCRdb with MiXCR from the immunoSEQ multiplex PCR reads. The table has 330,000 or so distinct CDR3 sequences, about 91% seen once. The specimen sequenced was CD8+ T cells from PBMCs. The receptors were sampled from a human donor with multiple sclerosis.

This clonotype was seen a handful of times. CDR3 nucleotide sequence: TGTGCCAGCAGTTACGTGACCTACGAGCAGTACTTC. It is translated as CASSYVTYEQYF. The chain carries TRBV6-2 or TRBV6-3 and TRBJ2-7; D gene ambiguous. Per the germline V gene, CDR1 is MNHEY and CDR2 is SVGEGT. The CDR3 has 12 amino acids. Trimming took off 2 bases at V and 2 bases at J, with 4 bases between the two ends.

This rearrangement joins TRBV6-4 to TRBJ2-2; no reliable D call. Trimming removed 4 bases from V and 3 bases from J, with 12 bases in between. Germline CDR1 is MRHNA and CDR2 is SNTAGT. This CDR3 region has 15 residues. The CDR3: CASSVGVPDTGELFF. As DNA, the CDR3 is TGTGCCAGCAGTGTTGGGGTCCCCGACACCGGGGAGCTGTTTTTT.

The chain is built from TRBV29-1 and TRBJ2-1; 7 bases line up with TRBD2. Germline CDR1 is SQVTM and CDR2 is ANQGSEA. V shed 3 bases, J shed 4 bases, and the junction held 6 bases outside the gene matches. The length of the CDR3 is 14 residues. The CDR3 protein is CSVDGLAAYNEQFF. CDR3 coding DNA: TGCAGCGTTGATGGCCTAGCGGCATACAATGAGCAGTTCTTC.

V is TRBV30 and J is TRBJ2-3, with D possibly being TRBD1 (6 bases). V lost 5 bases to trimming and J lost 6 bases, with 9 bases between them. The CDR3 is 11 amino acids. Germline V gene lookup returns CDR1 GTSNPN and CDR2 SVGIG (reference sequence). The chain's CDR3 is CAWDGQDTQYF. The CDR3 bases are TGTGCCTGGGACGGACAGGATACGCAGTATTTT.

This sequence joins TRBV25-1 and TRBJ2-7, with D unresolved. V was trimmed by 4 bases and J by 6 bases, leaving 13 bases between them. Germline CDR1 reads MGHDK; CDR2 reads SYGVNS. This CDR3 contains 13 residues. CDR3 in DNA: TGTGCCAGCAGTGTAGGTCGAGCTACCGAGCAGTACTTC. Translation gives CASSVGRATEQYF.

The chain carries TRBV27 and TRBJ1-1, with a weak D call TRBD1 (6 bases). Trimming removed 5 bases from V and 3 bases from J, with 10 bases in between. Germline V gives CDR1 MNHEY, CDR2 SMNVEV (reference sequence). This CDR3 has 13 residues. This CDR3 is CASSDRIDTEAFF. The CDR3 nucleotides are TGTGCCAGCAGTGACAGGATCGACACTGAAGCTTTCTTT.

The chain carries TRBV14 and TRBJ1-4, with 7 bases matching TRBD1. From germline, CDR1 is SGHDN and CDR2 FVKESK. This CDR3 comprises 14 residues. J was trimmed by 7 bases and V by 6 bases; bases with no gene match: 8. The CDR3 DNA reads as TGTGCCAGCAGTCAACAGGGGACGTCTGAAAAACTGTTTTTT. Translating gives CASSQQGTSEKLFF.

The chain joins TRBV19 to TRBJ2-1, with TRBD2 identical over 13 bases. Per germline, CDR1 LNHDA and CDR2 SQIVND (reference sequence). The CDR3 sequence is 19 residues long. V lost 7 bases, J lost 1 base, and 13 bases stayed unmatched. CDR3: CASTTGLAGVTKSYNEQFF. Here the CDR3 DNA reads TGTGCCAGTACCACTGGACTAGCGGGAGTAACGAAGTCCTACAATGAGCAGTTCTTC.

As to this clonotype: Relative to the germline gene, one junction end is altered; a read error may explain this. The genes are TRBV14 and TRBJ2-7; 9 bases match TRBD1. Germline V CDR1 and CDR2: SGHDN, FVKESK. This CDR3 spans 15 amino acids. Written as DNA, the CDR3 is TGCGCCCAGGGGGAGAGACAGGGGGACTCCTACGAGCAGTACTTC. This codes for CAQGERQGDSYEQYF.

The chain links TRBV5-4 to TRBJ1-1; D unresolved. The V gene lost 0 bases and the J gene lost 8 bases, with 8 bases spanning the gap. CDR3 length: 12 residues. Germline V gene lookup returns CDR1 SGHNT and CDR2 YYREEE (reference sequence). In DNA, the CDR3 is TGTGCCAGCAGCTTGGGGACTTACGAAGCTTTCTTT. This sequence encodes CASSLGTYEAFF.

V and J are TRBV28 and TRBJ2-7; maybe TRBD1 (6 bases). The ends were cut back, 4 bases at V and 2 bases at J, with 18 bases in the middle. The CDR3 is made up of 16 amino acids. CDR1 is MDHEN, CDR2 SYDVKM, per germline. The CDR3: CASSSLETGPTYEQYF. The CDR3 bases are TGTGCCAGCAGTTCCCTAGAGACAGGACCCACCTACGAGCAGTACTTC.

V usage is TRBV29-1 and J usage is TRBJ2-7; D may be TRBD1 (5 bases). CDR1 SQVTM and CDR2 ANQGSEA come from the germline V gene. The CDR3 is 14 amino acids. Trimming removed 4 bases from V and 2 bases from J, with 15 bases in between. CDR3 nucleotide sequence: TGCAGCGTTGCTTCCCCGACAGTTCCCTACGAGCAGTACTTC. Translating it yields CSVASPTVPYEQYF.

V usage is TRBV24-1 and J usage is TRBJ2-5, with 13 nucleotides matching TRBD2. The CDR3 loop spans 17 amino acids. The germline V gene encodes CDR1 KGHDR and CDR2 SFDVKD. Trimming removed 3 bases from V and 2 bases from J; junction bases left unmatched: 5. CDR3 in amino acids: CATSDVGLAGVQETQYF. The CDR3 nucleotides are TGTGCCACCAGTGATGTCGGACTAGCGGGGGTTCAAGAGACCCAGTACTTC.

CDR3 residues: CSARESPGTSYEQYF. CDR3 nucleotide sequence: TGCAGTGCTAGAGAATCCCCGGGAACCTCCTACGAGCAGTACTTC. The chain carries TRBV20-1 and TRBJ2-7, with D maybe TRBD2 (5 bases). CDR3 length: 15 residues. V was shortened by 0 bases and J by 0 bases, with 12 bases between the two germline ends. Germline CDR1 reads DFQATT; CDR2 reads SNEGSKA (reference sequence).

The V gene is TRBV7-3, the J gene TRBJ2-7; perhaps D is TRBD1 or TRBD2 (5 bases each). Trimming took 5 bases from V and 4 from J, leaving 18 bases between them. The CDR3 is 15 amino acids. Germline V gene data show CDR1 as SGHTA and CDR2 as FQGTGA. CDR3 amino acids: CASSPNPGRIYEQYF. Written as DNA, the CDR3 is TGTGCCAGCAGCCCCAACCCGGGACGGATATACGAGCAGTACTTC.

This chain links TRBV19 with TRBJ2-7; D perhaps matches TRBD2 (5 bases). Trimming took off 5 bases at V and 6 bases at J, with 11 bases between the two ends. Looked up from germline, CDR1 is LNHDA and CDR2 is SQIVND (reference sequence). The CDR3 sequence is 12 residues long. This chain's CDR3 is CASSFGLFEQYF. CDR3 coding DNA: TGTGCCAGTAGTTTTGGACTCTTCGAGCAGTACTTC. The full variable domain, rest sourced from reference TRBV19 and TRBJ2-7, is DGGITQSPKYLFRKEGQNVTLSCEQNLNHDAMYWYRQDPGQGLRLIYYSQIVNDFQKGDIAEGYSVSREKKESFPLTVTSAQKNPTAFYLCASSFGLFEQYFGPGTRLTVT.

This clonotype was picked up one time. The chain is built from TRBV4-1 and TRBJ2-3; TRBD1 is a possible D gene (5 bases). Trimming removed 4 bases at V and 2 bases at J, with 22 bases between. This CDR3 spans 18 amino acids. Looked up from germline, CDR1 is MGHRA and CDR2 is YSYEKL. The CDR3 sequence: CASSLPPLRAGLTDTQYF. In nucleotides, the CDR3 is TGCGCCAGCAGCCTTCCACCATTAAGGGCAGGGCTCACAGATACGCAGTATTTT.

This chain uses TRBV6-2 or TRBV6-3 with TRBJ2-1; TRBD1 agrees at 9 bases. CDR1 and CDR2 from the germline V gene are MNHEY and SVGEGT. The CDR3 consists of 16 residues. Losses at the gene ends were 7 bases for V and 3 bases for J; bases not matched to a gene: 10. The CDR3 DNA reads TGTGCCAGCACCAAGGGGAAGGGACAGGGCTACAATGAGCAGTTCTTC. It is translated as CASTKGKGQGYNEQFF.

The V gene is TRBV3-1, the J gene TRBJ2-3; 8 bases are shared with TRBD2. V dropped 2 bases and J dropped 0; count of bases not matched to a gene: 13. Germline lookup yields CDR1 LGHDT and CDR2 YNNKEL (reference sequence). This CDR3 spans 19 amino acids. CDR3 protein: CASSQMARGGLTSTDTQYF. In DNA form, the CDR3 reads TGTGCCAGCAGCCAAATGGCCCGGGGGGGGCTGACTAGCACAGATACGCAGTATTTT.

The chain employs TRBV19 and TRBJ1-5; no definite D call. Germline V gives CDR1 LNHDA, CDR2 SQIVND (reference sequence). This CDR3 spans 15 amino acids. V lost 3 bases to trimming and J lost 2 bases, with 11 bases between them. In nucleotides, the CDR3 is TGTGCCAGTAGTATGGGTGCAGGTGGCAATCAGCCCCAGCATTTT. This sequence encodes CASSMGAGGNQPQHF. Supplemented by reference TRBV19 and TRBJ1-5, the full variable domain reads DGGITQSPKYLFRKEGQNVTLSCEQNLNHDAMYWYRQDPGQGLRLIYYSQIVNDFQKGDIAEGYSVSREKKESFPLTVTSAQKNPTAFYLCASSMGAGGNQPQHFGDGTRLSIL.

The CDR3 sequence: CASSQDLRGRLSYEQYF. The CDR3 nucleotides read TGTGCCAGCAGCCAAGATCTGAGGGGGCGACTCTCCTACGAGCAGTACTTC. The V and J genes are TRBV3-1 and TRBJ2-7; 7 bases map to TRBD1. This CDR3 spans 17 amino acids. Looked up from germline, CDR1 is LGHDT and CDR2 is YNNKEL (reference sequence). The V segment lost 0 bases and the J segment 0 bases; nucleotides outside the gene matches: 8.

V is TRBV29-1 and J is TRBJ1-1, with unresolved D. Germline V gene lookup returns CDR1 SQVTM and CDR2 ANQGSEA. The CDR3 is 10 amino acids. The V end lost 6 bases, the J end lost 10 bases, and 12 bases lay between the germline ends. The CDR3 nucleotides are TGCAGCGTGATAATCGTTCGAGCTTTCTTT. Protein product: CSVIIVRAFF.